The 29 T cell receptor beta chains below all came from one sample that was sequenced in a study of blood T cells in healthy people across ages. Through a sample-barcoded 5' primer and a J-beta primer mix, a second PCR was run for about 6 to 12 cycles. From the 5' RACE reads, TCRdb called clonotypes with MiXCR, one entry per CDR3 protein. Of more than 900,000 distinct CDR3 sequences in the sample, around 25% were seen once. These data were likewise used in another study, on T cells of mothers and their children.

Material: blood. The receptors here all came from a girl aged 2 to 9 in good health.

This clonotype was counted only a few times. The CDR3 nucleotides are TGTGCCAGCAGTCTCAGGTGGTCTGAAGCTTTCTTT. Amino acids: CASSLRWSEAFF. This chain connects TRBV6-2 or TRBV6-3 to TRBJ1-1; no firm D call. Germline values: CDR1 MNHEY, CDR2 SVGEGT. The CDR3 extends over 12 amino acids. Between the trimmed V and J ends, which lost 5 bases and 6 bases, there was a span of 10 bases.

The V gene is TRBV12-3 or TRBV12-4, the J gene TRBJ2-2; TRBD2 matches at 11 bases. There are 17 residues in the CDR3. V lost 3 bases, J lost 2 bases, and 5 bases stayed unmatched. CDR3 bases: TGTGCCAGCAGTTTCACTAGCGGGGGAGTTAACACCGGGGAGCTGTTTTTT. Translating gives CASSFTSGGVNTGELFF.

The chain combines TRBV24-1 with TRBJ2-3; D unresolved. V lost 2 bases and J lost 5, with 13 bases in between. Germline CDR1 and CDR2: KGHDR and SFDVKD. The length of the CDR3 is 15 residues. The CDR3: CATSDYGISGDTQYF. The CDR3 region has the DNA TGTGCCACCAGTGATTATGGCATCTCCGGAGATACGCAGTATTTT.

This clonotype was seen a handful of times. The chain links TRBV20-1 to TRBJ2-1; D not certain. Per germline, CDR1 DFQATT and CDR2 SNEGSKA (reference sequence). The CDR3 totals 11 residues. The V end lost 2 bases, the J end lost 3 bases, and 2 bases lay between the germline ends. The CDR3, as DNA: TGCAGTGCTAGATTCTACAATGAGCAGTTCTTC. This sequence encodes CSARFYNEQFF.

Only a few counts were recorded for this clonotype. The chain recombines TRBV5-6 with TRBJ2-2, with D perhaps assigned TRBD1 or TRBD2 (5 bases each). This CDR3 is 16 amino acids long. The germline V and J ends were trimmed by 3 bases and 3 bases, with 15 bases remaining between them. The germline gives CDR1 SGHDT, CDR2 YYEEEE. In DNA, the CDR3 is TGTGCCAGCAGCTGGGGGACGGGGATGGACACCGGGGAGCTGTTTTTT. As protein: CASSWGTGMDTGELFF.

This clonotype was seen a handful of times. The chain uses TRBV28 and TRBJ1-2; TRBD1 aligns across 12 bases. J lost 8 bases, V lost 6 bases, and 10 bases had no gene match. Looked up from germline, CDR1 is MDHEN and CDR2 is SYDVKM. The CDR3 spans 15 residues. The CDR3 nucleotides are TGTGCCAGCAGCCGCCCGGGACAGGGGGCCAGGGGCTACACCTTC. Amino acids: CASSRPGQGARGYTF.

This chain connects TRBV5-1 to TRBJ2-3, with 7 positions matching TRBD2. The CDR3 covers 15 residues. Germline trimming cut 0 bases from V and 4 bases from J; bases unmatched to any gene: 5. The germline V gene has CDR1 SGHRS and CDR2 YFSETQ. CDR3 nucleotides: TGCGCCAGCAGCTTGGAGGCAGGGAGGGCAGATACGCAGTATTTT. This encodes CASSLEAGRADTQYF.

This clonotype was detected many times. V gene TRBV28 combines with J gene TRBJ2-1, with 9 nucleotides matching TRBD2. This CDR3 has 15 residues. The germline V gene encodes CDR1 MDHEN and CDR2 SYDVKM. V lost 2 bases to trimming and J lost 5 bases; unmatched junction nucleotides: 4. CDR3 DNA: TGTGCCAGCAGTTTAAGAGGGACTAGCCACAATGAGCAGTTCTTC. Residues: CASSLRGTSHNEQFF.

CDR3 sequence (DNA): TGCAGCGTTGTACAGGCGAACACAGATACGCAGTATTTT. The encoded protein is CSVVQANTDTQYF. The chain has TRBV29-1 and TRBJ2-3, with a weak D call TRBD1 (5 bases). CDR1 is SQVTM, CDR2 ANQGSEA, per germline. V was shortened by 4 bases and J by 2 bases, with 10 bases between the two germline ends. The CDR3 is 13 residues long.

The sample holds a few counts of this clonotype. The CDR3 sequence: CASSSDRGLTEAFF. The CDR3 DNA sequence: TGTGCCAGCAGTTCCGACAGGGGGTTAACTGAAGCTTTCTTT. The chain has TRBV12-3 or TRBV12-4 and TRBJ1-1, with 9 bases matching TRBD1. The J segment lost 5 bases and the V segment lost 4 bases, leaving 5 bases of the junction unmatched. This CDR3 comprises 14 residues.

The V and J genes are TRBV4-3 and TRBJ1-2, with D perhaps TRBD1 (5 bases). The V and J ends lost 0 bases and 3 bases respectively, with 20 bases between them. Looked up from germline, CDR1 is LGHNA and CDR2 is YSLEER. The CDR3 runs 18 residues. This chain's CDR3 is CASSQDWGEAALDYGYTF. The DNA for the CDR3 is TGCGCCAGCAGCCAAGATTGGGGGGAAGCCGCTTTGGACTATGGCTACACCTTC.

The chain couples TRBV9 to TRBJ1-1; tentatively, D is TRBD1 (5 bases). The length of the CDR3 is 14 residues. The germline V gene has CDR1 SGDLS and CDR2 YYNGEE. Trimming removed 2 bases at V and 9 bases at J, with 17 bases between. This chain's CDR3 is CASSVGGTGPKAFF. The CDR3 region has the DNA TGTGCCAGCAGCGTCGGGGGTACTGGTCCGAAAGCTTTCTTT.

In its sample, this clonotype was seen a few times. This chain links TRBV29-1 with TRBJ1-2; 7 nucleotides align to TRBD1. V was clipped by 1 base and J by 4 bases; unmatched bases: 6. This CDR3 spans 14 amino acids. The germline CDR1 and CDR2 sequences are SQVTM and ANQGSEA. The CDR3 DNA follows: TGCAGCGTTGAAGTGGGAGAGGGGGCCTATGGCTACACCTTC. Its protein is CSVEVGEGAYGYTF.

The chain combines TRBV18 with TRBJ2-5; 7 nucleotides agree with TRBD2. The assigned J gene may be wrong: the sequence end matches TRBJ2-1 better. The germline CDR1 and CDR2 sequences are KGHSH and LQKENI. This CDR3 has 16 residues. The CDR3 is CASSPFGAGTDNEQFF. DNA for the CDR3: TGTGCCAGCTCACCGTTCGGAGCGGGAACGGACAATGAGCAGTTCTTC.

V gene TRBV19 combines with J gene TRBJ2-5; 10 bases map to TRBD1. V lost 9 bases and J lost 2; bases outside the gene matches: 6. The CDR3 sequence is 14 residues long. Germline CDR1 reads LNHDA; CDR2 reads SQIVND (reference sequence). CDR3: CASRDRGGQETQYF. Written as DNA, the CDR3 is TGTGCCAGCCGGGACAGGGGCGGACAAGAGACCCAGTACTTC.

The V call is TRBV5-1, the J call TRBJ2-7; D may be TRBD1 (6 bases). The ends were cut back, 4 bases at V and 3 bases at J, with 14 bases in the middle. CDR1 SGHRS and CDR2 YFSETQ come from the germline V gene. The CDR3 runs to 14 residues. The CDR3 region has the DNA TGCGCCAGCAGCCAGACAGGCACCAACTACGAGCAGTACTTC. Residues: CASSQTGTNYEQYF. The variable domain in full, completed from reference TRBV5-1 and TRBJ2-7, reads KAGVTQTPRYLIKTRGQQVTLSCSPISGHRSVSWYQQTPGQGLQFLFEYFSETQRNKGNFPGRFSGRQFSNSRSEMNVSTLELGDSALYLCASSQTGTNYEQYFGPGTRLTVT.

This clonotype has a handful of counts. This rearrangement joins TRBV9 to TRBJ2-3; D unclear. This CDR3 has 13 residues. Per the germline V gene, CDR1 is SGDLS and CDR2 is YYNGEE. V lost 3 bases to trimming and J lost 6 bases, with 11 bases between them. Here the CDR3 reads CASSAHLGDTQYF. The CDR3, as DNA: TGTGCCAGCAGCGCCCACCTGGGGGATACGCAGTATTTT.

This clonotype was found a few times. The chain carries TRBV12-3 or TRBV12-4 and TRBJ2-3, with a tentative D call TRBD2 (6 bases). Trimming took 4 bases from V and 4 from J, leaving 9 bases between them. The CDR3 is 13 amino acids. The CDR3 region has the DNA TGTGCCAGCAGTTGGGGGGACCCAGATACGCAGTATTTT. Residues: CASSWGDPDTQYF.

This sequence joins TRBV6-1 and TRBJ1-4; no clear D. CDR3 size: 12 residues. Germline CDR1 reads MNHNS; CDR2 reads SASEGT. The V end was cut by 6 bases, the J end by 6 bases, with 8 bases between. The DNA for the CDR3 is TGTGCCAGCAGGAGCACCCATGAAAAACTGTTTTTT. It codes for CASRSTHEKLFF.

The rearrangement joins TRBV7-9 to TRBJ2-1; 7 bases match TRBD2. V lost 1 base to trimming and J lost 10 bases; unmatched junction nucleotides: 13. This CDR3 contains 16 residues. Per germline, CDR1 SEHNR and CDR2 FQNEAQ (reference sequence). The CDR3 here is CASSLVDGRNQREQFF. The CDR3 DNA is TGTGCCAGCAGCTTAGTTGACGGGAGGAATCAAAGGGAGCAGTTCTTC.

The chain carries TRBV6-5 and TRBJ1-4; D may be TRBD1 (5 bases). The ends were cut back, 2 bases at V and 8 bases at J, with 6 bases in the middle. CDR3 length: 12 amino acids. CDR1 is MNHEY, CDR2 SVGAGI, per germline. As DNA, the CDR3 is TGTGCCAGCAGTTACGGGGGGGAAAAACTGTTTTTT. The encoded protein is CASSYGGEKLFF.

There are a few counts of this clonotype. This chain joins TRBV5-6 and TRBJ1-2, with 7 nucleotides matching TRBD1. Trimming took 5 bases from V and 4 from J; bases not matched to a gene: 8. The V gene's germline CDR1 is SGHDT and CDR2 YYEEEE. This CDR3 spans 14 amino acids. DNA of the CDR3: TGTGCCAGCAGGCCTGGGACAGACCTCTATGGCTACACCTTC. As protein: CASRPGTDLYGYTF.

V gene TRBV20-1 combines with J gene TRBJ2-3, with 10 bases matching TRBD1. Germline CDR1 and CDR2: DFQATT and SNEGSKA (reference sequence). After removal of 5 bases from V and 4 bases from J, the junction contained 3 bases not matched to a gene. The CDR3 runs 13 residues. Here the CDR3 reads CSAAGTGADTQYF. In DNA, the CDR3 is TGCAGTGCTGCCGGGACAGGGGCAGATACGCAGTATTTT.

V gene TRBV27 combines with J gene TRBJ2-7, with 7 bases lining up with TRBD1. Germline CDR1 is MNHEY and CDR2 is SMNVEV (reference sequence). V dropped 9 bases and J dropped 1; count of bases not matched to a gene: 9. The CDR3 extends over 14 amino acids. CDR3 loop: CASSTPGGSYEQYF. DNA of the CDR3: TGTGCCAGTTCTACCCCAGGGGGTTCCTACGAGCAGTACTTC.

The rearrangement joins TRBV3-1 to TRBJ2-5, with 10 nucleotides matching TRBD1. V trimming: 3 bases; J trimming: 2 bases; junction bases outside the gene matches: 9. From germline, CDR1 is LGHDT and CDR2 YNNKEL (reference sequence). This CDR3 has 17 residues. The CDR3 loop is CASSQGTGAPIQETQYF. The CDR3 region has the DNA TGTGCCAGCAGCCAGGGGACAGGGGCACCGATACAAGAGACCCAGTACTTC.

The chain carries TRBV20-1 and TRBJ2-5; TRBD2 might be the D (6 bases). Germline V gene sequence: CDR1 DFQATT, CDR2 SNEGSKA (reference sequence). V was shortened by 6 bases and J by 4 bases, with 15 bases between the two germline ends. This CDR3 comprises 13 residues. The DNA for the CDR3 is TGCAGTGCAACCGGGAGTCTGGGAGAGACCCAGTACTTC. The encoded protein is CSATGSLGETQYF.

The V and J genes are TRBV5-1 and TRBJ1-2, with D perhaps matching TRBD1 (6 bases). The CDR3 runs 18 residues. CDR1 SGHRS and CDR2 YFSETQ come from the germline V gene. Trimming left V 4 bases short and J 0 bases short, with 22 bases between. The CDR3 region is CASSEPVRRTETNYGYTF. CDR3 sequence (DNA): TGCGCCAGCAGCGAGCCCGTTCGCAGGACAGAGACTAACTATGGCTACACCTTC.

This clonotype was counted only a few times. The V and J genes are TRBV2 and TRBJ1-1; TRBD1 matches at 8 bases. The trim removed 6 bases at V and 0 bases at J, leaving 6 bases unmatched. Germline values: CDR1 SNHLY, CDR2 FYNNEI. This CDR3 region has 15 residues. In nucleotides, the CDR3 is TGTGCCAGCAGCACAGGGGGTTTGGTGAACACTGAAGCTTTCTTT. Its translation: CASSTGGLVNTEAFF.

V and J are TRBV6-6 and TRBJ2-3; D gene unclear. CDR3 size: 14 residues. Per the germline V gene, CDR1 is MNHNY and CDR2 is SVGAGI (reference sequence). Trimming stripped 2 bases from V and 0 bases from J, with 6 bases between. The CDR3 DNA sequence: TGTGCCAGCAGTTACGTGGCTAGCACAGATACGCAGTATTTT. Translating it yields CASSYVASTDTQYF.